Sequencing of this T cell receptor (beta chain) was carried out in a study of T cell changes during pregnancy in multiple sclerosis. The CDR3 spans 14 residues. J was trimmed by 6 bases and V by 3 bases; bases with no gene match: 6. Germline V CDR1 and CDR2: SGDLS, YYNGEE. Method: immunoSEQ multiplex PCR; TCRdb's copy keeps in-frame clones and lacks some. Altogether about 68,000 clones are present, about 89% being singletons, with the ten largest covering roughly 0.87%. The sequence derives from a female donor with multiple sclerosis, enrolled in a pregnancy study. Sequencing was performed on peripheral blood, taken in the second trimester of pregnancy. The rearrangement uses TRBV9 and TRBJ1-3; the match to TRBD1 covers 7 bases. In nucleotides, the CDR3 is TGTGCCAGCAGCGAGACAGGGTGGGAAAACACCATATATTTT. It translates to CASSETGWENTIYF.